One and the same sample provided the 5 T cell receptor beta chains below, sequenced in a study of CD8 T cells in ankylosing spondylitis. TCRdb analysed the 5' RACE reads with MiXCR anew, one entry per CDR3 protein. Here the sample spans more than 150,000 distinct CDR3 sequences, 13% being singletons. The specimen sequenced was blood, either unsorted or a sorted T cell fraction (not recorded which). These receptors all stem from a female donor with ankylosing spondylitis or in good health (not recorded which).

The sample holds many counts of this clonotype. The chain combines TRBV24-1 with TRBJ1-4, with D hard to call. This CDR3 is built from 15 residues. Looked up from germline, CDR1 is KGHDR and CDR2 is SFDVKD. V shed 3 bases and J shed 5 bases, with 12 bases lying between them. CDR3 in amino acids: CATSDAPGINEKLFF. The CDR3 DNA reads as TGTGCCACCAGTGATGCTCCGGGGATAAATGAAAAACTGTTTTTT.

In this sample, this clonotype turned up many times. The rearrangement uses TRBV9 and TRBJ2-2, with 7 bases lining up with TRBD2. The CDR3 is 16 residues long. Trimming took 4 bases from V and 4 from J; bases not matched to a gene: 10. Germline loops: CDR1 SGDLS, CDR2 YYNGEE. Here the CDR3 DNA reads TGTGCCAGCAGCTCTACGGGGACTATTGGCACCGGGGAGCTGTTTTTT. This encodes CASSSTGTIGTGELFF.

This clonotype was seen many times. This chain connects TRBV9 to TRBJ2-4; 7 bases match TRBD2. CDR1 is SGDLS and CDR2 is YYNGEE in the germline V gene. This CDR3 contains 15 residues. J gave up 7 bases and V 7 bases, and 14 bases lay outside the gene matches. The CDR3 coding sequence is TGTGCCAGCTCAGTAGGGGCGGGAGTGGGGAACATTCAGTACTTC. This translates into CASSVGAGVGNIQYF.

This clonotype was seen repeatedly, ten times or more. V and J are TRBV10-3 and TRBJ2-1; the match to TRBD2 covers 11 bases. Germline assignment: CDR1 ENHRY and CDR2 SYGVKD. V was clipped by 5 bases and J by 8 bases; unmatched bases: 5. The CDR3 contains 14 residues. The CDR3 is CAISSGTSGDEQFF. The DNA of the CDR3 is TGTGCCATCAGTTCAGGGACTAGCGGCGATGAGCAGTTCTTC.

This clonotype was found many times. The chain joins TRBV5-1 to TRBJ1-1; D is undetermined. This CDR3 region has 14 residues. Germline values: CDR1 SGHRS, CDR2 YFSETQ. The V gene lost 7 bases and the J gene lost 2 bases, with 15 bases spanning the gap. DNA of the CDR3: TGCGCCAGCCGACCACCAGACTTCAACACTGAAGCTTTCTTT. It is translated as CASRPPDFNTEAFF.